The 26 T cell receptor beta chains listed next were all sequenced from one sample in a study of T cells in Graves' hyperthyroidism and ophthalmopathy. From RNA transcripts, TCR beta CDR3 regions were amplified. An initial round of RT-PCR targeting the TCR CDR3 relied on the HTBI primer set. TCRdb reprocessed the multiplex PCR reads via MiXCR and lists one record per CDR3 protein. Found here are 700,000 or so distinct CDR3 sequences, about 17% of them singletons; the top ten hold around 8%. Specimen: blood. The source of these receptors is a young man with Graves' hyperthyroidism.

This clonotype was recorded many times. The chain uses TRBV28 and TRBJ2-1; 8 positions agree with TRBD2. Germline trimming cut 6 bases from V and 0 bases from J; bases unmatched to any gene: 7. This CDR3 is 16 amino acids long. Germline CDR1 reads MDHEN; CDR2 reads SYDVKM. The CDR3 nucleotides read TGTGCCAGCAGGCCCACTAGCGGAGGCTCCTACAATGAGCAGTTCTTC. It codes for CASRPTSGGSYNEQFF.

The rearrangement uses TRBV25-1 and TRBJ2-2; 8 bases agree with TRBD1. The ends lost 4 bases at V and 3 bases at J; junction bases unmatched: 13. The CDR3 sequence is 18 residues long. Per the germline V gene, CDR1 is MGHDK and CDR2 is SYGVNS. CDR3 bases: TGTGCCAGCAGTGGTTACCAGGGGGCATCCTCTTACACCGGGGAGCTGTTTTTT. Encoded protein: CASSGYQGASSYTGELFF.

There are many counts of this clonotype. CDR3 amino acids: CASSRFGEAQYF. The DNA for the CDR3 is TGTGCCAGCAGCCGCTTCGGAGAGGCGCAGTACTTC. The chain couples TRBV13 to TRBJ2-7, with D unclear. Looked up from germline, CDR1 is PRHDT and CDR2 is FYEKMQ (reference sequence). The V gene lost 5 bases and the J gene lost 9 bases, with 14 bases spanning the gap. The CDR3 length is 12 residues.

Many counts were recorded for this clonotype. The chain recombines TRBV12-5 with TRBJ2-2; 11 positions match TRBD2. The CDR3 totals 17 residues. Trimming took 0 bases from V and 4 from J; bases not matched to a gene: 4. Per germline, CDR1 LGHNT and CDR2 FRNRAP. The DNA for the CDR3 is TGTGCTAGTGGTTTGGTACCTAGCGGGAGGTTCACCGGGGAGCTGTTTTTT. Translated: CASGLVPSGRFTGELFF.

Ten or more counts support this clonotype. The chain employs TRBV11-3 and TRBJ2-3; 14 bases match TRBD2. Losses at the gene ends were 7 bases for V and 4 bases for J; bases not matched to a gene: 7. The germline gives CDR1 SGHNT, CDR2 YENEEA. CDR3 size: 16 residues. Here the CDR3 reads CASNPGLAGAADTQYF. In nucleotides, the CDR3 is TGTGCCAGCAATCCGGGACTAGCGGGAGCGGCAGATACGCAGTATTTT.

This clonotype was counted ten times or more. The J gene is TRBJ2-7, the V gene TRBV28; possibly TRBD1 for D (6 bases). Germline CDR1 reads MDHEN; CDR2 reads SYDVKM. The CDR3 loop spans 12 amino acids. The V end was cut by 8 bases, the J end by 6 bases, with 14 bases between. The CDR3 loop is CASGYSGAEQYF. The CDR3 nucleotides read TGTGCCAGCGGGTATTCAGGGGCCGAGCAGTACTTC.

This clonotype was seen a handful of times. V gene TRBV7-3 combines with J gene TRBJ1-5; 12 bases agree with TRBD1. The V and J ends lost 5 bases and 1 base, in that order; junction bases with no gene match: 6. The CDR3 consists of 17 residues. CDR1 SGHTA and CDR2 FQGTGA come from the germline V gene. The CDR3: CASSQGQGAESNQPQHF. The CDR3 bases are TGTGCCAGCAGCCAGGGACAGGGGGCGGAGAGCAATCAGCCCCAGCATTTT. The full variable domain, its missing parts supplied by reference TRBV7-3 and TRBJ1-5, is GAGVSQTPSNKVTEKGKYVELRCDPISGHTALYWYRQSLGQGPEFLIYFQGTGAADDSGLPNDRFFAVRPEGSVSTLKIQRTERGDSAVYLCASSQGQGAESNQPQHFGDGTRLSIL.

This rearrangement joins TRBV6-2 or TRBV6-3 to TRBJ2-3, with a possible D match to TRBD1 (5 bases). Trimming stripped 6 bases from V and 4 bases from J, with 17 bases between. The V gene's germline CDR1 is MNHEY and CDR2 SVGEGT. CDR3 length: 15 amino acids. This CDR3 reads CASRAHQGSPDTQYF. The CDR3 DNA reads as TGTGCCAGCAGGGCTCATCAGGGTTCCCCAGATACGCAGTATTTT.

In its sample, this clonotype was seen many times. The rearrangement uses TRBV6-2 or TRBV6-3 and TRBJ2-1; 9 positions agree with TRBD2. V was clipped by 0 bases and J by 8 bases; unmatched bases: 8. This CDR3 has 16 residues. Per germline, CDR1 MNHEY and CDR2 SVGEGT. The CDR3 spells CASSYSIGTSLDEQFF. CDR3 nucleotides: TGTGCCAGCAGTTACTCCATCGGGACTAGCCTCGATGAGCAGTTCTTC.

The chain combines TRBV9 with TRBJ2-1, with D hard to call. Germline V gene sequence: CDR1 SGDLS, CDR2 YYNGEE. Trimming pared 3 bases from V and 6 bases from J, leaving 13 bases between. The CDR3 covers 14 residues. CDR3: CASSGSFWGNEQFF. The CDR3 DNA follows: TGTGCCAGCAGCGGATCGTTTTGGGGCAATGAGCAGTTCTTC.

As for this clonotype: A read error may explain this, as a much larger clone is one base away. The chain carries TRBV29-1 and TRBJ2-7, with 11 bases fitting TRBD1. The CDR3 runs 13 residues. Germline CDR1 is SQVTM and CDR2 is ANQGSEA. The junction had 7 bases not matched to a gene; V was cut back by 8 bases and J by 4 bases. DNA of the CDR3: TGCAGCATTGCGGACAGGGGGCGATACGAGCAGTACTTC. Its protein product is CSIADRGRYEQYF.

This clonotype was seen only a few times. The chain has TRBV18 and TRBJ2-3; D call uncertain. The closer fit of TRBJ1-5 to the DNA end suggests the J call may be wrong. There are 14 residues in the CDR3. CDR1 is KGHSH, CDR2 LQKENI, per germline. The CDR3 sequence: CASSPSTDGDTQHF. DNA of the CDR3: TGTGCCAGCTCACCCTCCACGGATGGTGATACGCAGCATTTT.

This chain links TRBV6-9 with TRBJ2-2; 8 nucleotides agree with TRBD1. CDR3 length equals 18 residues. Germline V gives CDR1 MNHGY, CDR2 SVAAGI. Trimming took 4 bases from V and 6 from J; bases not matched to a gene: 16. CDR3 in DNA: TGTGCCAGCAGTTTTCGAGGACAGGGAGGTGTAAACGCCGGGGAGCTGTTTTTT. This encodes CASSFRGQGGVNAGELFF.

V and J are TRBV29-1 and TRBJ2-1, with D perhaps TRBD1 or TRBD2 (5 bases each). Looked up from germline, CDR1 is SQVTM and CDR2 is ANQGSEA. The V end lost 6 bases, the J end lost 7 bases, and 13 bases lay between the germline ends. The CDR3 is 12 amino acids. CDR3 sequence reads: CSVASWGNEQFF. The CDR3 DNA follows: TGCAGCGTCGCCAGCTGGGGGAATGAGCAGTTCTTC.

The rearrangement joins TRBV5-6 to TRBJ2-1; D unclear. Trimming cost V 2 bases and J 4 bases, with 13 bases left between them. Germline V lookup: CDR1 SGHDT, CDR2 YYEEEE. The CDR3 totals 15 residues. CDR3 protein: CASSLVAVTYNEQFF. The CDR3 nucleotides read TGTGCCAGCAGCTTAGTAGCCGTGACGTACAATGAGCAGTTCTTC. Using reference TRBV5-6 and TRBJ2-1 for the parts outside the CDR3, the full variable domain is DAGVTQSPTHLIKTRGQQVTLRCSPKSGHDTVSWYQQALGQGPQFIFQYYEEEERQRGNFPDRFSGHQFPNYSSELNVNALLLGDSALYLCASSLVAVTYNEQFFGPGTRLTVL.

The chain uses TRBV19 and TRBJ1-5; D ambiguous. Per the germline V gene, CDR1 is LNHDA and CDR2 is SQIVND (reference sequence). Trimming shortened V by 6 bases and J by 4 bases, and 13 bases separated the two germline ends. This CDR3 has 14 residues. This chain's CDR3 is CASRPIGSNQPQHF. CDR3 DNA sequence: TGTGCCAGTAGGCCTATTGGAAGTAATCAGCCCCAGCATTTT.

Points on this clonotype: A read error may produce the germline difference seen at one junction end. The J gene is TRBJ2-7, the V gene TRBV11-2; D is possibly TRBD2 (5 bases). Germline V gene sequence: CDR1 SGHAT, CDR2 FQNNGV. There are 15 residues in the CDR3. In nucleotides, the CDR3 is TGTGCCAGCAGCGAAACTACGGAGGCTTCCTATGAGCAGTACTTC. Its protein is CASSETTEASYEQYF.

Only a few counts were recorded for this clonotype. V is TRBV19 and J is TRBJ2-7, with D possibly TRBD2 on 7 matching bases. Per germline, CDR1 LNHDA and CDR2 SQIVND (reference sequence). The CDR3 is 12 residues long. Trimming shortened V by 3 bases and J by 8 bases, and 11 bases separated the two germline ends. The CDR3 spells CASSMGGAQQYF. The CDR3 DNA follows: TGTGCCAGTAGTATGGGGGGGGCGCAGCAGTACTTC.

This clonotype was recorded many times. The chain carries TRBV7-2 and TRBJ2-7, with 7 bases matching TRBD1. The germline CDR1 and CDR2 sequences are SGHTA and FQGNSA. The CDR3 sequence is 15 residues long. V shed 5 bases, J shed 9 bases, and the junction held 16 bases outside the gene matches. The CDR3 reads CASSVDRAIYERQYF. As DNA, the CDR3 is TGTGCCAGCAGCGTCGACAGGGCCATCTACGAGCGGCAGTACTTC.

This clonotype came up many times. The chain couples TRBV27 to TRBJ2-3, with 8 bases matching TRBD1. After removal of 4 bases from V and 4 bases from J, the junction contained 19 bases not matched to a gene. Germline CDR1 and CDR2: MNHEY and SMNVEV (reference sequence). The CDR3 sequence is 19 residues long. CDR3 amino acids: CASSSLMDRVGGGADTQYF. The CDR3 coding sequence is TGTGCCAGCAGTTCACTTATGGACAGGGTAGGGGGCGGTGCAGATACGCAGTATTTT.

This clonotype appeared many times. The gene calls are TRBV28 and TRBJ1-5; D uncertain. CDR1 is MDHEN and CDR2 is SYDVKM in the germline V gene. This CDR3 region has 13 residues. Trimming cost V 2 bases and J 7 bases, with 9 bases left between them. CDR3 residues: CASSLVPGQPQHF. Written as DNA, the CDR3 is TGTGCCAGCAGTTTAGTCCCGGGACAGCCCCAGCATTTT.

This clonotype has ten or more counts. CDR3 bases: TGCAGTGCTCCGGGACAGGGGGCCAACAATGAGCAGTTCTTC. Residues: CSAPGQGANNEQFF. V gene TRBV20-1 combines with J gene TRBJ2-1; 12 bases fit TRBD1. This CDR3 comprises 14 residues. V shed 5 bases, J shed 5 bases, and the junction held 4 bases outside the gene matches. CDR1 and CDR2 (germline): DFQATT, SNEGSKA (reference sequence).

The table lists this clonotype with many counts. The rearrangement links TRBV28 to TRBJ2-5, with 8 positions matching TRBD2. The germline CDR1 and CDR2 sequences are MDHEN and SYDVKM. Unmatched junction bases numbered 5, after V lost 6 bases and J lost 2 bases. This CDR3 comprises 14 residues. Written as DNA, the CDR3 is TGTGCCAGCAGGGCCGGGGGGGCGCAAGAGACCCAGTACTTC. This codes for CASRAGGAQETQYF.

This clonotype has just a few counts. V is TRBV20-1 and J is TRBJ2-1; 14 bases line up with TRBD2. The CDR3 has 17 residues. With V trimmed by 0 bases and J by 8 bases, 9 bases remained unmatched. From germline, CDR1 is DFQATT and CDR2 SNEGSKA (reference sequence). The CDR3: CSARDIRTSGRIDEQFF. The CDR3 DNA follows: TGCAGTGCTAGAGATATCAGGACTAGCGGGAGGATCGATGAGCAGTTCTTC.

The chain links TRBV9 to TRBJ1-2; D ambiguous. The V and J ends lost 3 bases and 10 bases respectively, with 10 bases between them. This CDR3 is 11 amino acids long. Per germline, CDR1 SGDLS and CDR2 YYNGEE. The CDR3 sequence: CASSAPQSYTF. CDR3 sequence (DNA): TGTGCCAGCAGCGCGCCCCAATCCTACACCTTC.

The gene calls are TRBV29-1 and TRBJ2-1; D not certain. Looked up from germline, CDR1 is SQVTM and CDR2 is ANQGSEA. Trimming cost V 2 bases and J 2 bases, with 10 bases left between them. The CDR3 consists of 14 residues. The chain's CDR3 is CSVERLNTYNEQFF. The CDR3 region has the DNA TGCAGCGTTGAACGGCTAAACACCTACAATGAGCAGTTCTTC.